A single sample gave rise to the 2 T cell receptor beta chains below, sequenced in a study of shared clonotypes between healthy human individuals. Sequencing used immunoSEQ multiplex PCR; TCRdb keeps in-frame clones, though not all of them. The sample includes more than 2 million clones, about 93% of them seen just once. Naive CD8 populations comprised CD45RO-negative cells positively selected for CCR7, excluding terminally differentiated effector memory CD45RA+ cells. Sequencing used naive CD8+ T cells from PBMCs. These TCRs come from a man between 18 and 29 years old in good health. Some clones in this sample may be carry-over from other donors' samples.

The CDR3 nucleotides read TGTGCCAGCAGCTTAGGGGTAGAGCTCATCCACACAGATACGCAGTATTTT. Translation: CASSLGVELIHTDTQYF. The chain has TRBV7-9 and TRBJ2-3; D is ambiguous. V shed 1 base and J shed 2 bases, with 16 bases lying between them. CDR1 and CDR2 from the germline V gene are SEHNR and FQNEAQ (reference sequence). The CDR3 consists of 17 residues. The whole variable domain, filled in from reference TRBV7-9 and TRBJ2-3, reads DTGVSQNPRHKITKRGQNVTFRCDPISEHNRLYWYRQTLGQGPEFLTYFQNEAQLEKSRLLSDRFSAERPKGSFSTLEIQRTEQGDSAMYLCASSLGVELIHTDTQYFGPGTRLTVL.

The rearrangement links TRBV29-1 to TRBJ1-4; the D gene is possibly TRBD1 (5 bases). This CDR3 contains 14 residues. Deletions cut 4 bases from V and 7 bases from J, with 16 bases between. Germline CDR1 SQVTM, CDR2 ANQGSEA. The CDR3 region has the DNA TGCAGCGTTGGTAGTGCCAGGGTGGGTGAAAAACTGTTTTTT. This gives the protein CSVGSARVGEKLFF.